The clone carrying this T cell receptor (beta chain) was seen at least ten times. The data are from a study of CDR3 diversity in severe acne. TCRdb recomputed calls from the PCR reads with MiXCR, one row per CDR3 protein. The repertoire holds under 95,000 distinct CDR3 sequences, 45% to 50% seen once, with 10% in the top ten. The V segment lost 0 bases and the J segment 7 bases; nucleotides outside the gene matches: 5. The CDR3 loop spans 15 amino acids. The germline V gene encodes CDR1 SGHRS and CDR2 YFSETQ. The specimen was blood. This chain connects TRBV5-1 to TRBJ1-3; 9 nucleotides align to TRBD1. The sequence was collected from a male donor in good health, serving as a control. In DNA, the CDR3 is TGCGCCAGCAGCTTGGACCGGGACAGGGAGAACACCATATATTTT. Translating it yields CASSLDRDRENTIYF. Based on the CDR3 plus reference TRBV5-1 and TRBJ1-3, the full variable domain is KAGVTQTPRYLIKTRGQQVTLSCSPISGHRSVSWYQQTPGQGLQFLFEYFSETQRNKGNFPGRFSGRQFSNSRSEMNVSTLELGDSALYLCASSLDRDRENTIYFGEGSWLTVV.